Given below is one TCR beta chain in context. This CDR3 contains 16 residues. Trimming cost V 8 bases and J 7 bases, with 23 bases left between them. CDR1 LNHDA and CDR2 SQIVND come from the germline V gene (reference sequence). The table came from immunoSEQ multiplex PCR; TCRdb's copy has only in-frame clones and leaves some out. The sample contains 90,000 or so clones, approximately 91% of which appear only once. The data originate from a study of blood T cell repertoires in COVID-19. Sequenced: peripheral blood. The origin of this receptor is a man aged 55 to 70 with COVID-19, enrolled during active disease. V gene TRBV19 combines with J gene TRBJ2-2; perhaps TRBD2 as D (7 bases). Written as DNA, the CDR3 is TGTGCCAGTTTGGACTTCTCTCGGGGGGCCAACGGGGAGCTGTTTTTT. This encodes CASLDFSRGANGELFF.